One and the same sample provided the 17 T cell receptor beta chains below, sequenced in a study of human T cells and chemical hapten exposure (dated by TCRdb to the early 2020s). The sample's time point, from its label and the paper: pre-sensitization, week 0. Explained via the paper, the treatment or condition label denotes: therapeutic diphenylcyclopropenone sensitization with weekly scalp DPC. Libraries came from RACE. The sequencing machine was a NextSeq 500. The raw public reads went through TCRdb reprocessing: fastp at Q25, MiXCR clone calling, in-frame beta chains kept. Every CDR3 protein is listed once, alongside the most common genes and DNA of its rows. The sample yields roughly 40,000 distinct CDR3 sequences; approximately 10% were counted once. About 6.5% of the sample lies in the top ten. The starting material was whole blood, obtained in connection with sensitization to the hapten diphenylcyclopropenone (DPC). All receptors come from a man younger than 40 with alopecia areata. Some clones in this sample may be carry-over from other donors' samples.

This clonotype appeared many times. The chain carries TRBV7-9 and TRBJ2-3; D is ambiguous. From germline, CDR1 is SEHNR and CDR2 FQNEAQ (reference sequence). Trimming shortened V by 4 bases and J by 3 bases, and 14 bases separated the two germline ends. This CDR3 is 15 amino acids long. The CDR3 sequence: CASSSGPGATDTQYF. CDR3 DNA sequence: TGTGCCAGCAGCTCTGGACCAGGAGCAACAGATACGCAGTATTTT.

This clonotype has more than one count but fewer than ten. The chain couples TRBV12-5 to TRBJ2-7; D is possibly TRBD1 (5 bases). Germline V gene data show CDR1 as LGHNT and CDR2 as FRNRAP. V lost 1 base to trimming and J lost 4 bases, with 5 bases between them. This CDR3 region has 12 residues. CDR3 nucleotide sequence: TGTGCTAGTGGTTTGGGACAGTACGAGCAGTACTTC. Residues: CASGLGQYEQYF.

This clonotype came up many times. The chain links TRBV5-1 to TRBJ2-1, with D perhaps matching TRBD1 (6 bases). The CDR3 covers 16 residues. Deletions cut 2 bases from V and 2 bases from J, with 14 bases between. Germline V CDR1 and CDR2: SGHRS, YFSETQ. This chain's CDR3 is CASSFDRSLTYNEQFF. The CDR3 DNA is TGCGCCAGCAGCTTCGACAGGTCACTGACCTACAATGAGCAGTTCTTC.

In this sample, this clonotype turned up many times. The rearrangement joins TRBV11-3 to TRBJ2-1; 7 positions agree with TRBD1. Germline CDR1 is SGHNT and CDR2 is YENEEA. CDR3 length equals 15 residues. The trim removed 3 bases at V and 2 bases at J, leaving 4 bases unmatched. The CDR3 region has the DNA TGTGCCAGCAGCTTTGAGGGGGCCACCTACAATGAGCAGTTCTTC. Residues: CASSFEGATYNEQFF.

This clonotype appeared many times. The V gene is TRBV7-3, the J gene TRBJ2-4; D uncertain. CDR1 is SGHTA, CDR2 FQGTGA, per germline. Deletions cut 5 bases from V and 7 bases from J, with 12 bases between. There are 13 residues in the CDR3. This CDR3 reads CASSLGPLNIQYF. CDR3 DNA sequence: TGTGCCAGCAGCCTAGGCCCCCTTAACATTCAGTACTTC.

V usage is TRBV27 and J usage is TRBJ2-2; D unresolved. The CDR3 has 16 residues. Germline V gives CDR1 MNHEY, CDR2 SMNVEV (reference sequence). V was shortened by 3 bases and J by 1 base, with 12 bases between the two germline ends. DNA of the CDR3: TGTGCCAGCAGTTTGTCACAGACTCTGAACACCGGGGAGCTGTTTTTT. Protein sequence: CASSLSQTLNTGELFF.

The table lists this clonotype with many counts. The chain links TRBV2 to TRBJ2-7; no clear D gene. Germline values: CDR1 SNHLY, CDR2 FYNNEI. The CDR3 loop spans 11 amino acids. V lost 4 bases and J 4 bases, leaving 5 bases between the germline ends. CDR3 sequence (DNA): TGTGCCAGCAGTGGCGGTTACGAGCAGTACGTC. The encoded protein is CASSGGYEQYV.

The CDR3 DNA reads TGTGCTAGTGGTTTGCTTCCTAGTGGGTCCTACAATGAGCAGTTCTTC. This encodes CASGLLPSGSYNEQFF. The gene calls are TRBV12-5 and TRBJ2-1, with unresolved D. The CDR3 length is 16 residues. Trimming took 2 bases from V and 1 from J, leaving 12 bases between them. The germline CDR1 and CDR2 sequences are LGHNT and FRNRAP.

This clonotype came up many times. V gene TRBV18 combines with J gene TRBJ1-1; tentatively, D is TRBD1 (6 bases). Trimming left V 3 bases short and J 1 base short, with 9 bases between. The CDR3 has 14 amino acids. Germline CDR1 reads KGHSH; CDR2 reads LQKENI. This CDR3 is CASSPRGGNTEAFF. The CDR3 DNA reads TGTGCCAGCTCACCCAGGGGCGGGAACACTGAAGCTTTCTTT.

Only a few counts were recorded for this clonotype. V and J are TRBV7-9 and TRBJ2-1, with D possibly called TRBD1 or TRBD2 (5 bases each). This CDR3 spans 15 amino acids. Looked up from germline, CDR1 is SEHNR and CDR2 is FQNEAQ (reference sequence). The CDR3 region is CAGTRLASSYNEQFF. CDR3 DNA sequence: TGTGCAGGGACCCGGTTGGCTAGCTCCTACAATGAGCAGTTCTTC.

Only a few counts were recorded for this clonotype. This sequence joins TRBV4-2 and TRBJ2-3, with D unclear. Germline V gives CDR1 LGHNA, CDR2 YNFKEQ. Trimming pared 0 bases from V and 2 bases from J, leaving 9 bases between. The CDR3 has 15 amino acids. CDR3 residues: CASSQEARITDTQYF. The CDR3 bases are TGTGCCAGCAGCCAAGAGGCGAGAATCACAGATACGCAGTATTTT.

CDR3 sequence (DNA): TGTGCCAGCACTCACGGGGGGGCCTACGAGCAGTACTTC. It is translated as CASTHGGAYEQYF. The chain couples TRBV6-1 to TRBJ2-7, with 8 positions matching TRBD2. The ends lost 7 bases at V and 2 bases at J; junction bases unmatched: 4. The germline CDR1 and CDR2 sequences are MNHNS and SASEGT. The CDR3 has 13 amino acids.

This clonotype was seen a few times. The J gene is TRBJ2-1, the V gene TRBV12-3 or TRBV12-4; D possibly corresponds to TRBD1 (6 bases). V dropped 5 bases and J dropped 8 bases, with 13 bases sitting between them. The CDR3 is made up of 13 amino acids. CDR3 region: CASSPYRVDEQFF. CDR3 bases: TGTGCCAGCAGTCCTTACAGGGTTGATGAGCAGTTCTTC.

This clonotype occurred many times. The chain uses TRBV6-6 and TRBJ2-7; D may be TRBD1 (5 bases). Germline V CDR1 and CDR2: MNHNY, SVGAGI (reference sequence). V lost 3 bases and J 3 bases, leaving 12 bases between the germline ends. The CDR3 loop spans 14 amino acids. CDR3 nucleotides: TGTGCCAGCAGTTATACGGACACGAACTACGAGCAGTACGTC. Its protein product is CASSYTDTNYEQYV.

This clonotype was detected only a few times. The chain links TRBV28 to TRBJ1-2; D is ambiguous. Germline V lookup: CDR1 MDHEN, CDR2 SYDVKM. This CDR3 region has 12 residues. Trimming shortened V by 3 bases and J by 5 bases, and 7 bases separated the two germline ends. CDR3 nucleotide sequence: TGTGCCAGCAGTTTGGTCACATATGGCTACACCTTC. Amino acid sequence: CASSLVTYGYTF.

Many counts were recorded for this clonotype. The V call is TRBV20-1, the J call TRBJ2-1; 8 bases match TRBD2. Germline V gives CDR1 DFQATT, CDR2 SNEGSKA (reference sequence). The ends lost 0 bases at V and 4 bases at J; junction bases unmatched: 8. The CDR3 runs 16 residues. The CDR3 sequence: CSAREFGREGYNEQFF. DNA for the CDR3: TGCAGTGCTAGAGAATTTGGCCGGGAGGGTTACAATGAGCAGTTCTTC.

This clonotype occurred many times. The chain is built from TRBV29-1 and TRBJ2-7; D call uncertain. CDR3 length equals 11 residues. Trimming pared 4 bases from V and 6 bases from J, leaving 10 bases between. CDR1 and CDR2 from the germline V gene are SQVTM and ANQGSEA. The CDR3 DNA reads TGCAGCGTTGGTCACTTGGGCGAGCAGTACTTC. It yields the protein CSVGHLGEQYF.